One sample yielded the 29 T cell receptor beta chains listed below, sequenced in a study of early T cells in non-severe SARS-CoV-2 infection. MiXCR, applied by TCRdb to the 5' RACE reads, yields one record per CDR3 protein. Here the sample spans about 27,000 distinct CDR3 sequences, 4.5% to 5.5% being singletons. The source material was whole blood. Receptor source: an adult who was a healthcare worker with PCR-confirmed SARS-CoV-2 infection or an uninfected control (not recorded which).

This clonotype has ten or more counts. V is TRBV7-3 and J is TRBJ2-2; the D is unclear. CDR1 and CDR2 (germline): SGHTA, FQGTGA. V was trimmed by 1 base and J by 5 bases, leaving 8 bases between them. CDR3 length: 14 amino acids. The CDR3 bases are TGTGCCAGCAGCTTAATCCTTGGGACCGGGGAGCTGTTTTTT. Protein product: CASSLILGTGELFF.

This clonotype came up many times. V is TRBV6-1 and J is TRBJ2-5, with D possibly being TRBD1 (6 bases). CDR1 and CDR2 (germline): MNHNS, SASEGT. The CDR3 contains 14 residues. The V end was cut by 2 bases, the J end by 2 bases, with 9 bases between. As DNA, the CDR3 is TGTGCCAGCAGTGAAAACAGGGCGCAAGAGACCCAGTACTTC. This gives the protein CASSENRAQETQYF.

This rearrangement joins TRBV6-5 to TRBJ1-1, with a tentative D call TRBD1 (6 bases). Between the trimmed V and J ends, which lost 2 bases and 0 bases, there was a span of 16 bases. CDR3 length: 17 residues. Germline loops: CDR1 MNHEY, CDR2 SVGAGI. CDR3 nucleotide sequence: TGTGCCAGCAGTTACCATCAAGACAGGATTTTGAACACTGAAGCTTTCTTT. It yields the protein CASSYHQDRILNTEAFF.

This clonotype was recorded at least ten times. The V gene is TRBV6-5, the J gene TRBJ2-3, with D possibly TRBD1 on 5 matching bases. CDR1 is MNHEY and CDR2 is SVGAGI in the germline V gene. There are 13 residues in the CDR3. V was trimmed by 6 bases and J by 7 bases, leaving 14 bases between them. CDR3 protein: CASSQPPGYTQYF. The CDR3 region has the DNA TGTGCCAGCAGCCAGCCCCCAGGGTATACGCAGTATTTT.

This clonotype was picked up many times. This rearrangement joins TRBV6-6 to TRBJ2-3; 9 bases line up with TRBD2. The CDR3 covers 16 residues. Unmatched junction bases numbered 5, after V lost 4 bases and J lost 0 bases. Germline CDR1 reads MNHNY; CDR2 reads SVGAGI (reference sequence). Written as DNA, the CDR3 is TGTGCCAGCAGTTCCGGACTAGCGCATAGCACAGATACGCAGTATTTT. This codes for CASSSGLAHSTDTQYF.

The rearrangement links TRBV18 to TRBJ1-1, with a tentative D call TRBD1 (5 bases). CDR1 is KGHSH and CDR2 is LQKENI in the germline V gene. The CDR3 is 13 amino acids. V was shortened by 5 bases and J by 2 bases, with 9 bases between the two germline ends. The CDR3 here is CASSSGGNTEAFF. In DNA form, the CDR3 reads TGTGCCAGCTCATCCGGGGGTAACACTGAAGCTTTCTTT.

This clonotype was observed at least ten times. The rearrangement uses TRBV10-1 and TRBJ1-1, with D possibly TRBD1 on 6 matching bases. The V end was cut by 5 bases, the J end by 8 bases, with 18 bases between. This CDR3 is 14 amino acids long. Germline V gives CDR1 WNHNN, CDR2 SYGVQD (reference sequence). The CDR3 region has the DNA TGCGCCAGCAGTCCTCAAGCGGGGGGCGGAGAAGCTTTCTTT. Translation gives CASSPQAGGGEAFF.

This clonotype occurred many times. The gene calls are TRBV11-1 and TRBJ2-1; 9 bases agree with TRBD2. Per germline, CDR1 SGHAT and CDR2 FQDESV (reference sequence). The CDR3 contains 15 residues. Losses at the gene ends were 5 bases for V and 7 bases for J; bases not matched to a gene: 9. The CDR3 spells CASSAGTSFANEQFF. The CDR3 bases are TGTGCCAGCAGCGCTGGGACTAGCTTTGCGAATGAGCAGTTCTTC.

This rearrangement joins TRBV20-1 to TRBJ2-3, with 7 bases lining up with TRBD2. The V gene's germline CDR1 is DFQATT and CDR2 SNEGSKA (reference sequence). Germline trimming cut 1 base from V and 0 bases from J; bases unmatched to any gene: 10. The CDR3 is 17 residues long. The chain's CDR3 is CSARAVPSGFSTDTQYF. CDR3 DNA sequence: TGCAGTGCTAGAGCGGTCCCTAGCGGATTTAGCACAGATACGCAGTATTTT.

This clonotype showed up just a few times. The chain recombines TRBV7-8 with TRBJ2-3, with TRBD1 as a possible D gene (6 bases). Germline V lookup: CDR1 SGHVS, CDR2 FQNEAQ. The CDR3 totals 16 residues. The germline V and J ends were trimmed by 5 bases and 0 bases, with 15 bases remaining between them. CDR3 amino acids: CASSPGRGQSTDTQYF. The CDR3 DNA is TGTGCCAGCAGCCCTGGCCGGGGACAAAGCACAGATACGCAGTATTTT.

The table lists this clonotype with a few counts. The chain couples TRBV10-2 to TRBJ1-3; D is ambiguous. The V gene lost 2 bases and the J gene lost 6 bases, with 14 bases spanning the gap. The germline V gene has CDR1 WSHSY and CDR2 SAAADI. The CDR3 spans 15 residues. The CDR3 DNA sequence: TGCGCCAGCAGTGAGAACCCCGCCCGGGCAAACACCATATATTTT. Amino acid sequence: CASSENPARANTIYF.

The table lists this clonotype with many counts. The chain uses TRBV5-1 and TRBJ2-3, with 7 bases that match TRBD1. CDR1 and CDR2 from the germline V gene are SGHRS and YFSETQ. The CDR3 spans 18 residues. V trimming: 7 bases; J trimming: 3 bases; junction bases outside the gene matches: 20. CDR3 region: CASGLAGEDRPGTDTQYF. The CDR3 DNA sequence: TGCGCCAGCGGGCTGGCAGGAGAGGACAGGCCTGGGACAGATACGCAGTATTTT.

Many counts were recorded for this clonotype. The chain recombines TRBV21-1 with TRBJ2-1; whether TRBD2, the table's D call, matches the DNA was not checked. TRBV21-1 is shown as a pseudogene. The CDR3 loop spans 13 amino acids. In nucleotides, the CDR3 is TGTGCCAGCAGCCCTCGGAGGCGCAATGAGCAGTTCTTC. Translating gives CASSPRRRNEQFF.

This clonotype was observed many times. The CDR3 reads CASSSEVGVGAEAFF. CDR3 nucleotide sequence: TGTGCCAGCAGTTCCGAGGTAGGGGTTGGGGCTGAAGCTTTCTTT. The chain combines TRBV12-3 or TRBV12-4 with TRBJ1-1; TRBD1 is a possible D gene (5 bases). V shed 4 bases and J shed 6 bases, with 18 bases lying between them. The CDR3 runs 15 residues.

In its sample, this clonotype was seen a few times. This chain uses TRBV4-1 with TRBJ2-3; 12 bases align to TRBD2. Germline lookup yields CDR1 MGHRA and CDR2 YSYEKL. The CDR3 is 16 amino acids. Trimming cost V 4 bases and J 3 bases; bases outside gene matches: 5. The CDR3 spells CASSPRTSGATDTQYF. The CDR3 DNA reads TGCGCCAGCAGCCCCCGGACTAGCGGGGCAACAGATACGCAGTATTTT.

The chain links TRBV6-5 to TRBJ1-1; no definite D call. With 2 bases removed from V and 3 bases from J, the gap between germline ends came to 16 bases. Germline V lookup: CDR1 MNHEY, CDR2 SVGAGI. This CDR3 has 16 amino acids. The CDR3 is CASSYGLGGSYTEAFF. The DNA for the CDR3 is TGTGCCAGCAGTTACGGCCTAGGTGGGAGCTACACTGAAGCTTTCTTT.

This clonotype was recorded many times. The CDR3 reads CSASRDRVTEAFF. DNA of the CDR3: TGCAGTGCTAGTCGGGACAGGGTAACTGAAGCTTTCTTT. This chain connects TRBV20-1 to TRBJ1-1; 9 nucleotides line up with TRBD1. Germline V gives CDR1 DFQATT, CDR2 SNEGSKA (reference sequence). Trimming removed 3 bases from V and 5 bases from J; junction bases left unmatched: 4. The CDR3 is 13 amino acids.

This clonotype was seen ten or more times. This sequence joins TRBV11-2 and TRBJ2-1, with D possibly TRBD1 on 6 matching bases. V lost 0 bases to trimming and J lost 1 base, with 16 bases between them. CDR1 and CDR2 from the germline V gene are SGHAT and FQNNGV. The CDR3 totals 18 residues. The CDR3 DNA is TGTGCCAGCAGCTTAGATCTGGCCTCAGGGGTTTCCTACAATGAGCAGTTCTTC. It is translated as CASSLDLASGVSYNEQFF.

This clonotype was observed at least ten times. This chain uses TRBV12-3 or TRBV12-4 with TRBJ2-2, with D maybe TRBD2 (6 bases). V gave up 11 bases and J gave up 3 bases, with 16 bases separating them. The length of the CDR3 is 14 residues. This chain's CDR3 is CAVRGGAHTGELFF. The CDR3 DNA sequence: TGTGCCGTTCGAGGAGGGGCCCACACCGGGGAGCTGTTTTTT.

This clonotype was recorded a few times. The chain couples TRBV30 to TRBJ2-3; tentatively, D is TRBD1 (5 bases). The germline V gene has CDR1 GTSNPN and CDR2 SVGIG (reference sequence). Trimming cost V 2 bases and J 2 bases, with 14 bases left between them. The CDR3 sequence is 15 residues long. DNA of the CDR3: TGTGCCTGGAGTCAATCAGGGTTTGCCACAGATACGCAGTATTTT. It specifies CAWSQSGFATDTQYF.

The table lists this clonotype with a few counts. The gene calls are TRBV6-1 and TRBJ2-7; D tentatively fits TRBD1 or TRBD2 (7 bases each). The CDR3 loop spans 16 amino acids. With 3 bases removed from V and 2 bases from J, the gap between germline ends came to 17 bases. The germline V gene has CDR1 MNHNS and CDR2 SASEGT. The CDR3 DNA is TGTGCCAGCAGTGACACGGCGGGGGACAGACCCTACGAGCAGTACTTC. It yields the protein CASSDTAGDRPYEQYF.

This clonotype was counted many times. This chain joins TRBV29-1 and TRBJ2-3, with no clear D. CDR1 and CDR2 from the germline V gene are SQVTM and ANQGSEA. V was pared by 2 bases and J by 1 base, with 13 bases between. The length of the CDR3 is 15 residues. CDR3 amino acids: CSVEPQESGTDTQYF. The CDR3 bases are TGCAGCGTTGAACCTCAGGAGAGTGGCACAGATACGCAGTATTTT.

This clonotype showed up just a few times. This CDR3 is CASSREGSTEAFF. CDR3 nucleotides: TGTGCCAGCAGCCGGGAGGGGAGCACTGAAGCTTTCTTT. J is TRBJ1-1 and V is TRBV7-3; possibly TRBD1 for D (5 bases). The V and J ends lost 5 bases and 4 bases respectively, with 11 bases between them. Germline values: CDR1 SGHTA, CDR2 FQGTGA. The length of the CDR3 is 13 residues. Using reference TRBV7-3 and TRBJ1-1 for the parts outside the CDR3, the full variable domain is GAGVSQTPSNKVTEKGKYVELRCDPISGHTALYWYRQSLGQGPEFLIYFQGTGAADDSGLPNDRFFAVRPEGSVSTLKIQRTERGDSAVYLCASSREGSTEAFFGQGTRLTVV.

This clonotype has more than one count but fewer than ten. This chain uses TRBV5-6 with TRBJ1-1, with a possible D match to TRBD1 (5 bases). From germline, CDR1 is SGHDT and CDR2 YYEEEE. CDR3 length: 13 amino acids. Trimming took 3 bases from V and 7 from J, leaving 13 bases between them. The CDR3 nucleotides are TGTGCCAGCAGCTCCTGGACAATGGATGAAGCTTTCTTT. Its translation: CASSSWTMDEAFF.

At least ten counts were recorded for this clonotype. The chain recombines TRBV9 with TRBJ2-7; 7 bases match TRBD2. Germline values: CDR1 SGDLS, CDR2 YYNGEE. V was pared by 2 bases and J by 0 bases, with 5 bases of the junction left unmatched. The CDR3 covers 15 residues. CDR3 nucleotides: TGTGCCAGCAGCGTGGGAGGGGCCGGCTCCTACGAGCAGTACTTC. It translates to CASSVGGAGSYEQYF.

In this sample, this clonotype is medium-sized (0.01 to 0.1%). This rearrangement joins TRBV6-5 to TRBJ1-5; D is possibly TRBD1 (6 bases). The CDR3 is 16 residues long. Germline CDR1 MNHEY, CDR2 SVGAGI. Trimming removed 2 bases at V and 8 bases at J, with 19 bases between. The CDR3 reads CASSYPRGTGGEPQHF. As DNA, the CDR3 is TGTGCCAGCAGTTACCCTAGGGGGACTGGCGGGGAGCCCCAGCATTTT.

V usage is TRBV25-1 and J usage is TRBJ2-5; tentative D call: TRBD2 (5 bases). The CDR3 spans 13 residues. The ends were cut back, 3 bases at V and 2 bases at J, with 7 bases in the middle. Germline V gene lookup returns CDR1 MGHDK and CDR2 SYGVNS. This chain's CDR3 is CASSDPGQETQYF. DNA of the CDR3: TGTGCCAGCAGTGATCCGGGGCAAGAGACCCAGTACTTC.

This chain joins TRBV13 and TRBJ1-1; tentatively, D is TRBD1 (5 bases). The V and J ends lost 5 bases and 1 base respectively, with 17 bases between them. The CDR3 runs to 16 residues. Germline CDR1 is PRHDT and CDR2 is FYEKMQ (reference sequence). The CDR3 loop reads CASSRGQGKGNTEAFF. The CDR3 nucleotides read TGTGCCAGCAGCCGAGGGCAGGGAAAAGGGAACACTGAAGCTTTCTTT.

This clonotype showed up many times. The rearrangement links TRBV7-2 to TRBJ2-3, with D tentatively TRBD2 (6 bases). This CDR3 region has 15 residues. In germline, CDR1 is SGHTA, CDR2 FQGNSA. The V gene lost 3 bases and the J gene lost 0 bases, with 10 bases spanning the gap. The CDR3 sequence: CASSFWGVSTDTQYF. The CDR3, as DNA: TGTGCCAGCAGCTTTTGGGGGGTGAGCACAGATACGCAGTATTTT.